These T cell receptor beta chains were read from a single sample in a study of pediatric ulcerative colitis. TCRdb's copy holds only in-frame clones and misses some; the assay was immunoSEQ multiplex PCR. The table lists tens of thousands of clones, 78% of them singletons. Input material: gut tissue. These receptors came from a girl aged 5-17 years with moderate ulcerative colitis. Each CDR3 is given with its conserved first and last residue.

V gene	J gene	CDR3 protein
TRBV5-4	TRBJ2-5	CASSSPTGTETQYF
TRBV6-1	TRBJ1-5	CASRPQGNNQPQHF
TRBV27	TRBJ1-1	CASSLGRYTEAFF
TRBV2	TRBJ2-7	CASSVVTYEQYF
TRBV29-1	TRBJ1-4	CSARTGQANEKLFF
TRBV7-2	TRBJ2-7	CASSLMSGGDEQYF
TRBV19	TRBJ2-2	CASSIVGTGSDGELFF
TRBV4-1	TRBJ2-3	CASSQEGTSGGFTDTQYF
TRBV7-9	TRBJ1-2	CASSFWNFSLNYGYTF
TRBV4-1	TRBJ1-1	CASRLPGKTEAFF
TRBV28	TRBJ2-7	CASSSLYEQYF
TRBV5-5	TRBJ2-7	CASSPGHVNYEQYF
TRBV2	TRBJ2-7	CASTRGQVGYEQYF
TRBV6-5	TRBJ1-2	CASTSGVIYGYTF
TRBV28	TRBJ1-2	CASSLLGQYGYTF
TRBV19	TRBJ2-5	CASSIAGHSETQYF
TRBV6-5	TRBJ2-7	CASSFKSGRKFDEQYF
TRBV7-9	TRBJ2-5	CASSAQETQYF
TRBV30	TRBJ2-4	CAWKGIGAKNIQYF
TRBV27	TRBJ1-5	CASSPGGLGLQPQHF
TRBV5-6	TRBJ2-1	CASSLAGYEQFF
TRBV7-9	TRBJ2-7	CASSYSGQGAWGEQYF
TRBV29-1	TRBJ1-2	CTYGGGEDYGYTF
TRBV7-3	TRBJ2-1	CASSLTGITNEQFF
TRBV28	TRBJ2-3	CASSPRGTDTQYF
TRBV28	TRBJ2-4	CASTPQDPPPGGGYIQYF
TRBV30	TRBJ2-2	CAWSSGRFPPGELFF
TRBV9	TRBJ2-2	CASSVWTPGLLNTGELFF
TRBV5-1	TRBJ2-1	CASSLADGVFYNEQFF
TRBV7-9	TRBJ2-7	CASGLGTSYEQYF
TRBV25-1	TRBJ1-6	CASREGGNSPLHF